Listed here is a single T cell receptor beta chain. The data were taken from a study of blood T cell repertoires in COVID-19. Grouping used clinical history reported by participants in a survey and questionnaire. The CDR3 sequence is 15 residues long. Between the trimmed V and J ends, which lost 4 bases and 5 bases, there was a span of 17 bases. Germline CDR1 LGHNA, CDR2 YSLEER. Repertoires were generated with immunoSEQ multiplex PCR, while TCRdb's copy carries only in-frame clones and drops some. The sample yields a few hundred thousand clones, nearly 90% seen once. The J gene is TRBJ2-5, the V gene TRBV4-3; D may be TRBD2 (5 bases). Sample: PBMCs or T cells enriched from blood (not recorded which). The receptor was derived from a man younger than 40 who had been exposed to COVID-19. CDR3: CASSRRHLGGETQYF. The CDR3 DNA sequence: TGCGCCAGCAGCCGGCGACATTTGGGCGGGGAGACCCAGTACTTC.